Following are 21 T cell receptor beta chains from one sample sequenced in a study of cytomegalovirus exposure and HLA in healthy donors. Vbeta (60) and Jbeta (13) primers were used in the PCR. Method: immunoSEQ multiplex PCR; TCRdb's copy keeps in-frame clones and lacks some. The table has tens of thousands of clones, roughly 78% seen once; the top ten hold nearly 2.5%. Sequencing was performed on PBMCs. The receptor set was obtained from a male donor in good health and CMV-seropositive.

The J gene is TRBJ1-1, the V gene TRBV30; D is uncertain. The germline V gene has CDR1 GTSNPN and CDR2 SVGIG (reference sequence). Trimming took 5 bases from V and 2 from J, leaving 9 bases between them. The CDR3 totals 12 residues. The chain's CDR3 is CAWDASNTEAFF. Here the CDR3 DNA reads TGTGCCTGGGATGCCAGTAACACTGAAGCTTTCTTT.

This clone was counted a single time. This chain uses TRBV19 with TRBJ2-3, with D perhaps TRBD1 (6 bases). Trimming removed 0 bases at V and 0 bases at J, with 16 bases between. Germline V gives CDR1 LNHDA, CDR2 SQIVND (reference sequence). The CDR3 covers 18 residues. DNA of the CDR3: TGTGCCAGTAGTATAGATGAGGGGGTTGGCACAAGCACAGATACGCAGTATTTT. This translates into CASSIDEGVGTSTDTQYF.

This clone has only one observation. The chain combines TRBV19 with TRBJ1-2, with 8 bases lining up with TRBD1. The V gene end was trimmed by 6 bases and the J gene end by 5 bases; junction bases not matched to a gene: 8. The germline CDR1 and CDR2 sequences are LNHDA and SQIVND (reference sequence). The CDR3 is 14 amino acids. CDR3 in amino acids: CASRRQGQGYGYTF. The CDR3 DNA is TGTGCCAGTAGGAGACAAGGACAGGGTTATGGCTACACCTTC.

CDR3 nucleotides: TGTGCCAGCAGCTCGGACAGAGATCAGCATTTT. It yields the protein CASSSDRDQHF. The V and J genes are TRBV7-8 and TRBJ1-5; weak D call: TRBD1 (6 bases). Trimming cost V 4 bases and J 13 bases, with 11 bases left between them. The CDR3 consists of 11 residues. In germline, CDR1 is SGHVS, CDR2 FQNEAQ.

This clone was counted once. The gene calls are TRBV7-8 and TRBJ1-1; perhaps TRBD1 as D (5 bases). Germline CDR1 SGHVS, CDR2 FQNEAQ. This CDR3 contains 18 residues. V was shortened by 6 bases and J by 0 bases, with 23 bases between the two germline ends. The CDR3 coding sequence is TGTGCCAGCAGTCTGGTCCACCTTAAGGGGCCGGTGAACACTGAAGCTTTCTTT. It codes for CASSLVHLKGPVNTEAFF.

In this sample, this clone turned up a few times. The junction does not match germline at one end; this may be a read error. The rearrangement links TRBV7-3 to TRBJ2-2; possibly TRBD2 for D (5 bases). This CDR3 comprises 14 residues. From germline, CDR1 is SGHTA and CDR2 FQGTGA. CDR3 residues: CSSSSPGSTGELFF. CDR3 nucleotides: TGTTCCAGCAGCTCCCCGGGGTCCACCGGGGAGCTGTTTTTT.

The chain links TRBV9 to TRBJ2-2; tentative D call: TRBD1 (6 bases). In germline, CDR1 is SGDLS, CDR2 YYNGEE. V was clipped by 6 bases and J by 0 bases, with 15 bases between them. This CDR3 has 16 amino acids. In nucleotides, the CDR3 is TGTGCCAGCAAGCCAGAAGGGGGTACGAACACCGGGGAGCTGTTTTTT. Its protein is CASKPEGGTNTGELFF.

The chain links TRBV9 to TRBJ2-2; D is possibly TRBD2 (5 bases). Germline V gene data show CDR1 as SGDLS and CDR2 as YYNGEE. This CDR3 comprises 15 residues. V lost 6 bases, J lost 0 bases, and 12 bases lay in between. The CDR3 nucleotides are TGTGCCAGCACGCCGGGGAATTCGAACACCGGGGAGCTGTTTTTT. It codes for CASTPGNSNTGELFF. Full variable domain (missing parts from reference TRBV9 and TRBJ2-2): DSGVTQTPKHLITATGQRVTLRCSPRSGDLSVYWYQQSLDQGLQFLIQYYNGEERAKGNILERFSAQQFPDLHSELNLSSLELGDSALYFCASTPGNSNTGELFFGEGSRLTVL.

The J gene is TRBJ2-7, the V gene TRBV5-4; 11 bases align to TRBD2. The ends lost 5 bases at V and 4 bases at J; junction bases unmatched: 8. This CDR3 spans 15 amino acids. Germline CDR1 is SGHNT and CDR2 is YYREEE (reference sequence). CDR3 amino acids: CASSRGTSGNYEQYF. In DNA, the CDR3 is TGTGCCAGCAGTCGTGGGACTAGCGGAAATTACGAGCAGTACTTC.

The chain couples TRBV19 to TRBJ2-7; 7 nucleotides align to TRBD2. Per the germline V gene, CDR1 is LNHDA and CDR2 is SQIVND (reference sequence). This CDR3 has 14 residues. The trim removed 3 bases at V and 0 bases at J, leaving 2 bases unmatched. The CDR3 protein is CASSMGGPSYEQYF. DNA of the CDR3: TGTGCCAGTAGTATGGGAGGGCCCTCCTACGAGCAGTACTTC. Drawing the rest from reference TRBV19 and TRBJ2-7, the complete variable domain is DGGITQSPKYLFRKEGQNVTLSCEQNLNHDAMYWYRQDPGQGLRLIYYSQIVNDFQKGDIAEGYSVSREKKESFPLTVTSAQKNPTAFYLCASSMGGPSYEQYFGPGTRLTVT.

The chain is built from TRBV7-2 and TRBJ2-7, with D tentatively TRBD1 (6 bases). The CDR3 has 15 amino acids. Germline CDR1 and CDR2: SGHTA and FQGNSA. Trimming removed 4 bases from V and 3 bases from J, with 16 bases in between. CDR3 sequence reads: CASSSRGGEHYEQYF. For the CDR3, the DNA is TGTGCCAGCAGCTCCAGGGGTGGGGAACACTACGAGCAGTACTTC.

The genes are TRBV10-3 and TRBJ1-3, with D possibly matching TRBD1 (5 bases). V lost 1 base to trimming and J lost 0 bases, with 7 bases between them. The CDR3 runs 15 residues. Germline assignment: CDR1 ENHRY and CDR2 SYGVKD. CDR3 loop: CAISELQGSGNTIYF. DNA for the CDR3: TGTGCCATCAGTGAGTTGCAGGGCTCTGGAAACACCATATATTTT.

The chain joins TRBV14 to TRBJ2-5; perhaps TRBD1 as D (6 bases). The CDR3 spans 14 residues. V was cut by 0 bases and J by 1 base, with 6 bases left in between. CDR1 is SGHDN, CDR2 FVKESK, per germline. The CDR3 sequence is CASSQDRGQETQYF. The CDR3 region has the DNA TGTGCCAGCAGCCAAGACAGGGGCCAAGAGACCCAGTACTTC. Full variable domain (outside the CDR3, taken from reference TRBV14 and TRBJ2-5): EAGVTQFPSHSVIEKGQTVTLRCDPISGHDNLYWYRRVMGKEIKFLLHFVKESKQDESGMPNNRFLAERTGGTYSTLKVQPAELEDSGVYFCASSQDRGQETQYFGPGTRLLVL.

V is TRBV9 and J is TRBJ1-2, with D tentatively TRBD1 (6 bases). The CDR3 covers 13 residues. Looked up from germline, CDR1 is SGDLS and CDR2 is YYNGEE. V lost 4 bases and J 6 bases, leaving 13 bases between the germline ends. CDR3 bases: TGTGCCAGCAGCCCCCGCGCAGGGGATGGCTACACCTTC. Encoded protein: CASSPRAGDGYTF. Full variable domain (missing parts from reference TRBV9 and TRBJ1-2): DSGVTQTPKHLITATGQRVTLRCSPRSGDLSVYWYQQSLDQGLQFLIQYYNGEERAKGNILERFSAQQFPDLHSELNLSSLELGDSALYFCASSPRAGDGYTFGSGTRLTVV.

This chain joins TRBV6-5 and TRBJ2-1; 12 bases are shared with TRBD2. This CDR3 contains 15 residues. Germline V gives CDR1 MNHEY, CDR2 SVGAGI. With 5 bases clipped from V and 10 bases from J, the junction kept 9 bases outside the gene matches. CDR3 protein: CASSRLAGESVEQFF. For the CDR3, the DNA is TGTGCCAGCAGTCGACTAGCGGGAGAATCAGTAGAGCAGTTCTTC.

The genes are TRBV6-9 and TRBJ1-1; perhaps TRBD1 as D (5 bases). This CDR3 spans 15 amino acids. The ends were cut back, 0 bases at V and 0 bases at J, with 8 bases in the middle. Germline V gene data show CDR1 as MNHGY and CDR2 as SVAAGI. CDR3 in amino acids: CASSYSRVLNTEAFF. In nucleotides, the CDR3 is TGTGCCAGCAGTTATTCCAGGGTTCTGAACACTGAAGCTTTCTTT.

This chain joins TRBV7-3 and TRBJ2-1, with 9 bases fitting TRBD1. The CDR3 totals 16 residues. V dropped 5 bases and J dropped 0; count of bases not matched to a gene: 5. The germline V gene encodes CDR1 SGHTA and CDR2 FQGTGA. The CDR3 is CASSKQGASSYNEQFF. The CDR3 DNA is TGTGCCAGCAGCAAACAGGGGGCGAGCTCCTACAATGAGCAGTTCTTC.

The V call is TRBV9, the J call TRBJ1-2; the D gene is possibly TRBD1 (6 bases). The germline CDR1 and CDR2 sequences are SGDLS and YYNGEE. V was shortened by 0 bases and J by 6 bases, with 12 bases between the two germline ends. This CDR3 spans 14 amino acids. The DNA for the CDR3 is TGTGCCAGCAGCGTAGAACAGGGTAGCCATGGCTACACCTTC. This translates into CASSVEQGSHGYTF.

This clone was found a few times. This chain uses TRBV10-2 with TRBJ2-5, with TRBD2 identical over 9 bases. The last part of the DNA fits TRBJ2-7 better; the J call may be wrong. The germline V gene encodes CDR1 WSHSY and CDR2 SAAADI. The CDR3 loop spans 13 amino acids. CDR3 residues: CASRGLADYEQYF. The DNA for the CDR3 is TGCGCCAGCAGGGGACTAGCAGACTACGAGCAGTACTTC.

The rearrangement joins TRBV18 to TRBJ1-2; D not certain. Germline lookup yields CDR1 KGHSH and CDR2 LQKENI. V lost 4 bases to trimming and J lost 0 bases, with 12 bases between them. The CDR3 is 15 amino acids. Written as DNA, the CDR3 is TGTGCCAGCTCACGAACCGCCGGGTCTAACTATGGCTACACCTTC. As protein: CASSRTAGSNYGYTF.

In its sample, this clone was seen once. The V and J genes are TRBV5-4 and TRBJ2-7; no reliable D call. Trimming took 1 base from V and 0 from J, leaving 8 bases between them. The CDR3 spans 14 residues. From germline, CDR1 is SGHNT and CDR2 YYREEE (reference sequence). The CDR3 here is CASSLNRYSYEQYF. The CDR3 DNA is TGTGCCAGCAGCTTGAATAGATACTCCTACGAGCAGTACTTC.